This T cell receptor beta chain was found in a study of early stage breast cancer tumors. Study context: Invasive lobular carcinomas made up about 30% of the 12 ER+/PR+/HER2- tumors.

This CDR3 spans 13 amino acids. CDR1 and CDR2 (germline): SGHTA, FQGNSA. V was clipped by 5 bases and J by 6 bases, with 13 bases between them. Profiling relied on immunoSEQ multiplex PCR, and the TCRdb table lists in-frame clones only, not all of them. The data show more than 55,000 clones, over 80% seen once. This sequence was found in a person aged 35-50 years with breast cancer. The chain couples TRBV7-2 to TRBJ1-1; no definite D call. Source material: blood. The CDR3 sequence is CASSAGLSAEAFF. The DNA of the CDR3 is TGTGCCAGCAGCGCCGGGTTGTCGGCTGAAGCTTTCTTT.